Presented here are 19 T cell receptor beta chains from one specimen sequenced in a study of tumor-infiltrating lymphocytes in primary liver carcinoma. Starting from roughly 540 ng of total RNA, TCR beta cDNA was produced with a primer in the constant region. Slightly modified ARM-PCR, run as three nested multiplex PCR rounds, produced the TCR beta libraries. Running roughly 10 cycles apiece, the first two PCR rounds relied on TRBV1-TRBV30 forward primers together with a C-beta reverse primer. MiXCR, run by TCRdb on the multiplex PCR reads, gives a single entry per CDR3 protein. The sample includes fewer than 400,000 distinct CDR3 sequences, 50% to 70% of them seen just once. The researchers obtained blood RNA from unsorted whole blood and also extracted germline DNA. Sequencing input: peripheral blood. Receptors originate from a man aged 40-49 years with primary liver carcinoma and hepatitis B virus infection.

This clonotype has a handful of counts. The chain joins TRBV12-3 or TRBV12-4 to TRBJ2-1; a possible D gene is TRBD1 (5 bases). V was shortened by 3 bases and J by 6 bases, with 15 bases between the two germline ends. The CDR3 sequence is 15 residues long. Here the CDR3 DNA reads TGTGCCAGCAGTTTGCACTCCGGACAAACCAATGAGCAGTTCTTC. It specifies CASSLHSGQTNEQFF.

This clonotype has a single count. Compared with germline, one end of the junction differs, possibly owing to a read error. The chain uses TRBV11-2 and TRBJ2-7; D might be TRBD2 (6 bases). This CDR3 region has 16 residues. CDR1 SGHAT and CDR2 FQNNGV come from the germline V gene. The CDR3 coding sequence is TGTGCCAGCAGCTTAGCCACCCGGGGGAGAACTTACGACCAGTACTTC. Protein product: CASSLATRGRTYDQYF.

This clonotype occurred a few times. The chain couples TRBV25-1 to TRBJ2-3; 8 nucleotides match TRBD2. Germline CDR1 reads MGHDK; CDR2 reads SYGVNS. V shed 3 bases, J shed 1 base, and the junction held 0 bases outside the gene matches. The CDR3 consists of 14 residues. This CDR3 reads CASSDGGGTDTQYF. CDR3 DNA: TGTGCCAGCAGTGACGGGGGGGGCACAGATACGCAGTATTTT.

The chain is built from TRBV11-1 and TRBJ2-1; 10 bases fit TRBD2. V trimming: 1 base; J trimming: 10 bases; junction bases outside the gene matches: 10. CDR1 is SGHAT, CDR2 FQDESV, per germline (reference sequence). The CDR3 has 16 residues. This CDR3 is CASSLGGPSGRKEQFF. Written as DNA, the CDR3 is TGTGCCAGCAGCTTAGGTGGGCCTAGCGGGAGAAAGGAGCAGTTCTTC.

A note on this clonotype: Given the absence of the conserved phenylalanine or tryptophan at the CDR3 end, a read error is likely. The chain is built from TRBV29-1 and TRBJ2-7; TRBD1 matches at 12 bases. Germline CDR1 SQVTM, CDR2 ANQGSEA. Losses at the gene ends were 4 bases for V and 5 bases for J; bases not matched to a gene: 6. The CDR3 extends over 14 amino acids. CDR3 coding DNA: TGCAGCGTTGTTGGGGGACAGGGGGCACACGAGCAGTACCTC. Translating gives CSVVGGQGAHEQYL.

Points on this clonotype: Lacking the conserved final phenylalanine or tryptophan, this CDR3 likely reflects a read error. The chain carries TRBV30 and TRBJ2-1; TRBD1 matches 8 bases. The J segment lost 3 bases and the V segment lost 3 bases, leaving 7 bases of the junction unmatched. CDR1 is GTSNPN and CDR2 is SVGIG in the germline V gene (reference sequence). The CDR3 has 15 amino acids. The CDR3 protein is CAWRVRDRNYNEQFL. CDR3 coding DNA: TGTGCCTGGAGGGTTCGGGACAGGAACTACAATGAGCAGTTCCTC.

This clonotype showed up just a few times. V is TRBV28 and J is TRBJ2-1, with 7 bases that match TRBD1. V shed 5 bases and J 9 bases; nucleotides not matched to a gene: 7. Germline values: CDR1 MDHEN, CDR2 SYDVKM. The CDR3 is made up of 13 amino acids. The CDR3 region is CASSEGARGEQFF. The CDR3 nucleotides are TGTGCCAGCAGTGAGGGGGCGCGCGGTGAGCAGTTCTTC. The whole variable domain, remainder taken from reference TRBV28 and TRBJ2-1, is DVKVTQSSRYLVKRTGEKVFLECVQDMDHENMFWYRQDPGLGLRLIYFSYDVKMKEKGDIPEGYSVSREKKERFSLILESASTNQTSMYLCASSEGARGEQFFGPGTRLTVL.

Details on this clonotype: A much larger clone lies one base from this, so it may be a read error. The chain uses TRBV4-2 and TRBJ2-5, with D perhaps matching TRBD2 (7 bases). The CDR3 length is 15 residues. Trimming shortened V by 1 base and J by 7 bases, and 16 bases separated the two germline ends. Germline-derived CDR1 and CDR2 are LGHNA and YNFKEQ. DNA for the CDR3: TGTGCCAGCAGCCAAGTACGGGGGGCGGGGGTGACCCAGTACTTC. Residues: CASSQVRGAGVTQYF.

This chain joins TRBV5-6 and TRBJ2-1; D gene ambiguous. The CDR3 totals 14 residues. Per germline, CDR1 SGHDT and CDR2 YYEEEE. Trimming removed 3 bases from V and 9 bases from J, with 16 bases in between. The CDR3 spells CASSYMIGGLEQFF. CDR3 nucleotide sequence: TGTGCCAGCAGCTATATGATAGGTGGGCTTGAGCAGTTCTTC.

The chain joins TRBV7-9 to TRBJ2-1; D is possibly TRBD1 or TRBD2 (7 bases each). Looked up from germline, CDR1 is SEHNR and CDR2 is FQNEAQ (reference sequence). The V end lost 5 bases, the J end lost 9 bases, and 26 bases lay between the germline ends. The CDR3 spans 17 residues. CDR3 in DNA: TGTGCCAGCAGCCCAGGGGGGGGGCCCTCCTCCCACATTGAGCAGTTCTTC. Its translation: CASSPGGGPSSHIEQFF.

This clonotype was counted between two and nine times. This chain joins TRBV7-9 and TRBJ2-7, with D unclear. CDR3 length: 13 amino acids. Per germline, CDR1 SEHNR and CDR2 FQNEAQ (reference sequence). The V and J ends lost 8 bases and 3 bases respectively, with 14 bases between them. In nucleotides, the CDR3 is TGTGCCAGCTCCCCAGGCCACAGCTACGAGCAGTACTTC. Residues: CASSPGHSYEQYF.

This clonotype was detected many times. CDR3 nucleotide sequence: TGCAGCGTTGGCGGGGTGGTAGAGACCCAGTACTTC. As protein: CSVGGVVETQYF. The J gene is TRBJ2-5, the V gene TRBV29-1; tentative D call: TRBD2 (6 bases). The V end was cut by 4 bases, the J end by 4 bases, with 10 bases between. CDR3 length equals 12 residues. Germline CDR1 reads SQVTM; CDR2 reads ANQGSEA.

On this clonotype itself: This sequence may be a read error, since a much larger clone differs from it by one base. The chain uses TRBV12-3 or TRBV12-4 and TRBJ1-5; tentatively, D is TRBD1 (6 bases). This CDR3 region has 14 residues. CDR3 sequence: CASSAGDSNQSQHF. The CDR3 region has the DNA TGTGCCAGCAGTGCAGGGGATAGCAATCAGTCCCAGCATTTT.

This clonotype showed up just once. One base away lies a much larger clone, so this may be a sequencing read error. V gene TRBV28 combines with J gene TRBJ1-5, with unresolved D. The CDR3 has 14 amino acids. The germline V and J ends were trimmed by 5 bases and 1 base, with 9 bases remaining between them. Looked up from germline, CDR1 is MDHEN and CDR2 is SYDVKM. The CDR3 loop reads CASSAGWSNQPQHF. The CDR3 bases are TGTGCCAGCAGTGCAGGCTGGAGCAATCAGCCCCAGCATTTT.

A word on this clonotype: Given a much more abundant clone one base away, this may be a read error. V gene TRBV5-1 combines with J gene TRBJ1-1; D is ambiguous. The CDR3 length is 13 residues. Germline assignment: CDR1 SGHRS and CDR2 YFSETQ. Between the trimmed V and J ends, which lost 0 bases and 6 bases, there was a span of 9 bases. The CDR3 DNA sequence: TGCGCCAGCAGCTTGGTAATAAACGCTGAAGCTTTCTTT. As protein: CASSLVINAEAFF.

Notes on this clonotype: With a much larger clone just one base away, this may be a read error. DNA of the CDR3: TGTGCCAGCAGTTACAAGCTGGGAGCTCAGGAGGATGAGAAGTTCTTC. Translating it yields CASSYKLGAQEDEKFF. This chain links TRBV6-2 or TRBV6-3 with TRBJ2-1; tentatively, D is TRBD2 (5 bases). This CDR3 has 16 amino acids. Per the germline V gene, CDR1 is MNHEY and CDR2 is SVGEGT.

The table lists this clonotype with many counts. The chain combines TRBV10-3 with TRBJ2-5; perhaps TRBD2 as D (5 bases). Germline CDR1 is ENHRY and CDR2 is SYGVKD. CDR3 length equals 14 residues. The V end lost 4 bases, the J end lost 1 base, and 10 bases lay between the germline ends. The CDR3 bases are TGTGCCATCAGTGCATCGGGAACCCAAGAGACCCAGTACTTC. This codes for CAISASGTQETQYF.

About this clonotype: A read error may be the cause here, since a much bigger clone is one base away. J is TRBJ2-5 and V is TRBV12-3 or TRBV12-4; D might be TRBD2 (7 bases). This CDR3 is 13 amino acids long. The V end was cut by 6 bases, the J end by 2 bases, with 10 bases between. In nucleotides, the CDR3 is TGTGCCAGCAGAGGGGGGGAGCAAGAGACCCAGTACTTC. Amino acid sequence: CASRGGEQETQYF.

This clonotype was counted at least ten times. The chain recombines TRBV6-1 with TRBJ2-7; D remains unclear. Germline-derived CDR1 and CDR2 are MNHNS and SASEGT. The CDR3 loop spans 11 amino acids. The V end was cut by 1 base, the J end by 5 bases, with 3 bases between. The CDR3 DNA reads TGTGCCAGCAGTGAAGGGAACGAGCAGTACTTC. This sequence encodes CASSEGNEQYF.